The 30 T cell receptor beta chains below all came from one sample that was sequenced in a study of cytomegalovirus exposure and HLA in healthy donors. Clones were sequenced by immunoSEQ multiplex PCR, and TCRdb holds only the in-frame ones, with some missing. The sample comprises about 190,000 clones, roughly four fifths of which are singletons, and roughly 2.8% rests with the top ten. Material for sequencing was PBMCs. The receptors here all came from a woman aged 18-29 years in good health and CMV-seropositive.

The chain is built from TRBV5-4 and TRBJ2-5; no firm D call. CDR1 is SGHNT, CDR2 YYREEE, per germline (reference sequence). The CDR3 is 14 amino acids. V was cut by 0 bases and J by 2 bases, with 8 bases left in between. CDR3 amino acids: CASSLGQVQETQYF. In DNA, the CDR3 is TGTGCCAGCAGCTTGGGGCAGGTTCAAGAGACCCAGTACTTC.

The chain uses TRBV7-8 and TRBJ1-6; no clear D gene. This CDR3 comprises 16 residues. Germline V gives CDR1 SGHVS, CDR2 FQNEAQ. The V end was cut by 1 base, the J end by 0 bases, with 7 bases between. Here the CDR3 reads CASSLGGSSYNSPLHF. The CDR3 coding sequence is TGTGCCAGCAGCTTAGGCGGGAGCTCCTATAATTCACCCCTCCACTTT.

At least ten counts were recorded for this clone. The rearrangement uses TRBV4-2 and TRBJ2-3, with TRBD2 matching 15 bases. With 1 base clipped from V and 6 bases from J, the junction kept 2 bases outside the gene matches. The CDR3 runs to 16 residues. In germline, CDR1 is LGHNA, CDR2 YNFKEQ. This CDR3 reads CASSQGTSGGADTQYF. CDR3 nucleotides: TGTGCCAGCAGCCAAGGGACTAGCGGGGGGGCCGATACGCAGTATTTT.

This clone came up a few times. An end of the junction differs from the germline gene, which may be a read error. The chain combines TRBV25-1 with TRBJ1-6; D not certain. Germline CDR1 reads MGHDK; CDR2 reads SYGVNS. This CDR3 contains 12 residues. The CDR3 bases are TGTGCCAGCAGTGACTATAGTTCACCCCTCCACTTT. It yields the protein CASSDYSSPLHF.

This clone was seen a few times. The chain recombines TRBV7-9 with TRBJ1-1, with D hard to call. Looked up from germline, CDR1 is SEHNR and CDR2 is FQNEAQ (reference sequence). The CDR3 spans 17 residues. V lost 2 bases and J lost 1, with 17 bases in between. The DNA of the CDR3 is TGTGCCAGCAGCTTAACTTTCTTCGAGAAAAAGAACACTGAAGCTTTCTTT. Its protein is CASSLTFFEKKNTEAFF.

The chain employs TRBV6-1 and TRBJ1-5; D remains ambiguous. CDR3 length equals 14 residues. Trimming took off 8 bases at V and 0 bases at J, with 11 bases between the two ends. Germline CDR1 is MNHNS and CDR2 is SASEGT. CDR3 loop: CASERRGSNQPQHF. CDR3 nucleotide sequence: TGTGCCAGCGAGAGGCGTGGTAGCAATCAGCCCCAGCATTTT.

V gene TRBV5-4 combines with J gene TRBJ1-4; D unclear. CDR3 length: 14 residues. Trimming removed 3 bases at V and 6 bases at J, with 12 bases between. Germline assignment: CDR1 SGHNT and CDR2 YYREEE (reference sequence). The DNA for the CDR3 is TGTGCCAGCAGCTCGGGAGTAAATGATGAAAAACTGTTTTTT. Protein: CASSSGVNDEKLFF.

The chain uses TRBV29-1 and TRBJ2-3, with D tentatively TRBD2 (7 bases). CDR3 length: 16 residues. With 4 bases removed from V and 0 bases from J, the gap between germline ends came to 17 bases. Germline CDR1 is SQVTM and CDR2 is ANQGSEA. CDR3 protein: CSVGEHGGGSTDTQYF. The DNA of the CDR3 is TGCAGCGTTGGCGAACATGGGGGGGGCAGCACAGATACGCAGTATTTT.

The chain links TRBV2 to TRBJ2-5, with 9 bases lining up with TRBD2. CDR1 and CDR2 (germline): SNHLY, FYNNEI. The CDR3 spans 15 residues. V dropped 1 base and J dropped 5; count of bases not matched to a gene: 5. DNA for the CDR3: TGTGCCAGCAGTGAAGGAGCGGGGGGAGGTGAGACCCAGTACTTC. Its protein product is CASSEGAGGGETQYF.

This chain uses TRBV6-1 with TRBJ1-1; D call uncertain. The CDR3 spans 11 residues. The V and J ends lost 1 base and 9 bases respectively, with 6 bases between them. The V gene's germline CDR1 is MNHNS and CDR2 SASEGT. CDR3 sequence reads: CASSEVGQAFF. CDR3 DNA sequence: TGTGCCAGCAGTGAAGTTGGGCAAGCTTTCTTT.

V and J are TRBV5-5 and TRBJ1-2; D perhaps matches TRBD1 (5 bases). The CDR3 has 13 amino acids. Trimming cost V 4 bases and J 4 bases, with 11 bases left between them. CDR1 SGHKS and CDR2 YYEKEE come from the germline V gene (reference sequence). The CDR3 loop is CASSSGGTYGYTF. The CDR3 region has the DNA TGTGCCAGCAGCAGCGGGGGTACCTATGGCTACACCTTC.

The chain is built from TRBV7-9 and TRBJ1-1; 8 positions match TRBD1. V lost 3 bases and J lost 1; bases outside the gene matches: 10. The germline V gene has CDR1 SEHNR and CDR2 FQNEAQ (reference sequence). This CDR3 spans 17 amino acids. CDR3 loop: CASSLGQGANRNTEAFF. For the CDR3, the DNA is TGTGCCAGCAGCTTGGGGCAGGGGGCAAACAGGAACACTGAAGCTTTCTTT.

In this sample, this clone turned up once. The gene calls are TRBV6-5 and TRBJ1-3; weak D call: TRBD1 (6 bases). V was pared by 6 bases and J by 8 bases, with 20 bases between. The CDR3 covers 15 residues. Germline V lookup: CDR1 MNHEY, CDR2 SVGAGI. The CDR3 reads CASSSTGHSLDTIYF. CDR3 nucleotides: TGTGCCAGCAGCTCAACGGGACACTCGTTGGACACCATATATTTT.

V and J are TRBV5-1 and TRBJ2-7, with D uncertain. Trimming removed 5 bases at V and 0 bases at J, with 9 bases between. There are 13 residues in the CDR3. Germline assignment: CDR1 SGHRS and CDR2 YFSETQ. Written as DNA, the CDR3 is TGCGCCAGCAGGACTGTAAGCTCCTACGAGCAGTACTTC. This translates into CASRTVSSYEQYF. The whole variable domain, filled in from reference TRBV5-1 and TRBJ2-7, reads KAGVTQTPRYLIKTRGQQVTLSCSPISGHRSVSWYQQTPGQGLQFLFEYFSETQRNKGNFPGRFSGRQFSNSRSEMNVSTLELGDSALYLCASRTVSSYEQYFGPGTRLTVT.

The CDR3 sequence: CASSYGSNYGYTF. In nucleotides, the CDR3 is TGTGCCAGCAGTTACGGTTCTAACTATGGCTACACCTTC. The gene calls are TRBV28 and TRBJ1-2; no clear D. CDR1 MDHEN and CDR2 SYDVKM come from the germline V gene. The CDR3 length is 13 residues. V was shortened by 4 bases and J by 0 bases, with 6 bases between the two germline ends.

The chain links TRBV25-1 to TRBJ1-2; weak D call: TRBD1 (5 bases). V was pared by 3 bases and J by 8 bases, with 13 bases between. The CDR3 consists of 13 residues. CDR1 is MGHDK, CDR2 SYGVNS, per germline. CDR3 DNA: TGTGCCAGCAGTGAGGGCCAGGGTGACGGCTACACCTTC. It specifies CASSEGQGDGYTF.

This chain joins TRBV27 and TRBJ2-4; D perhaps matches TRBD1 (5 bases). Germline V lookup: CDR1 MNHEY, CDR2 SMNVEV (reference sequence). The ends were cut back, 5 bases at V and 8 bases at J, with 13 bases in the middle. This CDR3 is built from 13 residues. CDR3 sequence (DNA): TGTGCCAGCAGTCCGACCAGGGCAGACATTCAGTACTTC. Amino acids: CASSPTRADIQYF.

V usage is TRBV19 and J usage is TRBJ1-1; 8 positions agree with TRBD1. This CDR3 has 13 residues. V trimming: 9 bases; J trimming: 1 base; junction bases outside the gene matches: 4. Germline V lookup: CDR1 LNHDA, CDR2 SQIVND (reference sequence). The CDR3 sequence: CASSDRGNTEAFF. As DNA, the CDR3 is TGTGCCAGCAGTGACAGGGGGAACACTGAAGCTTTCTTT.

The CDR3: CASSGLGRNEQFF. The CDR3 coding sequence is TGCGCCAGCAGCGGACTAGGGAGGAATGAGCAGTTCTTC. The chain employs TRBV10-1 and TRBJ2-1; 7 bases agree with TRBD2. Germline assignment: CDR1 WNHNN and CDR2 SYGVQD (reference sequence). V gave up 6 bases and J gave up 7 bases; unmatched junction bases: 6. The CDR3 extends over 13 amino acids.

This clone was counted between two and nine times. The chain joins TRBV7-9 to TRBJ1-1; 7 nucleotides match TRBD1. Germline values: CDR1 SEHNR, CDR2 FQNEAQ (reference sequence). The V and J ends lost 5 bases and 7 bases, in that order; junction bases with no gene match: 10. The CDR3 is 14 residues long. The CDR3 protein is CASSLAGGTDEAFF. Written as DNA, the CDR3 is TGTGCCAGCAGCCTTGCAGGGGGAACAGATGAAGCTTTCTTT.

The V call is TRBV11-3, the J call TRBJ2-5, with D possibly matching TRBD2 (5 bases). The CDR3 extends over 15 amino acids. Germline V CDR1 and CDR2: SGHNT, YENEEA. V gave up 2 bases and J gave up 4 bases, with 14 bases separating them. DNA of the CDR3: TGTGCCAGCAGCTTACGGACGGGGAAGGGAGAGACCCAGTACTTC. It yields the protein CASSLRTGKGETQYF.

V usage is TRBV5-6 and J usage is TRBJ2-1; D might be TRBD1 (6 bases). The CDR3 covers 15 residues. Deletions cut 0 bases from V and 12 bases from J, with 19 bases between. Germline lookup yields CDR1 SGHDT and CDR2 YYEEEE. CDR3 region: CASSLGDTAPQRQFF. The CDR3 DNA reads TGTGCCAGCAGCTTGGGGGACACTGCCCCGCAAAGGCAGTTCTTC.

The V call is TRBV9, the J call TRBJ1-1; possibly TRBD1 for D (6 bases). The CDR3 loop spans 13 amino acids. From germline, CDR1 is SGDLS and CDR2 YYNGEE. Trimming took 2 bases from V and 7 from J, leaving 12 bases between them. The CDR3 reads CASSVEQGSEAFF. DNA for the CDR3: TGTGCCAGCAGCGTCGAACAGGGTAGTGAAGCTTTCTTT.

The chain combines TRBV7-6 with TRBJ2-5; 10 nucleotides agree with TRBD2. Per germline, CDR1 SGHVS and CDR2 FNYEAQ. The CDR3 has 15 residues. The ends lost 5 bases at V and 5 bases at J; junction bases unmatched: 8. CDR3 nucleotides: TGTGCCAGCAGCCGGAGCGGGGGGGCCGTTGAGACCCAGTACTTC. It translates to CASSRSGGAVETQYF.

Concerning this clone itself: At the DNA level, this CDR3 is encoded by other sequences in the same sample as well. CDR3 DNA sequence: TGTGCCAGCAGCCCGACTAGCGGGGGCTTGAACACCGGGGAGCTGTTTTTT. Protein product: CASSPTSGGLNTGELFF. The chain employs TRBV11-2 and TRBJ2-2, with TRBD2 identical over 12 bases. CDR1 is SGHAT, CDR2 FQNNGV, per germline. V gave up 5 bases and J gave up 1 base; unmatched junction bases: 5. This CDR3 comprises 17 residues. The complete variable domain, with remaining parts taken from reference TRBV11-2 and TRBJ2-2, reads EAGVAQSPRYKIIEKRQSVAFWCNPISGHATLYWYQQILGQGPKLLIQFQNNGVVDDSQLPKDRFSAERLKGVDSTLKIQPAKLEDSAVYLCASSPTSGGLNTGELFFGEGSRLTVL.

The table lists this clone with a count of one. The chain employs TRBV9 and TRBJ2-1, with TRBD1 matching over 9 bases. With 0 bases clipped from V and 7 bases from J, the junction kept 8 bases outside the gene matches. There are 16 residues in the CDR3. CDR1 and CDR2 from the germline V gene are SGDLS and YYNGEE. The CDR3 protein is CASSVEGGQGFNEQFF. CDR3 DNA: TGTGCCAGCAGCGTAGAGGGGGGACAGGGTTTTAATGAGCAGTTCTTC.

The rearrangement joins TRBV5-1 to TRBJ2-7, with 8 bases identical to TRBD2. Germline CDR1 reads SGHRS; CDR2 reads YFSETQ. CDR3 length equals 16 residues. With V trimmed by 0 bases and J by 2 bases, 7 bases remained unmatched. The CDR3 DNA reads TGCGCCAGCAGCTTGGAGGGCGCGGGGGGCACCTACGAGCAGTACTTC. Amino acid sequence: CASSLEGAGGTYEQYF. Full variable domain (missing parts from reference TRBV5-1 and TRBJ2-7): KAGVTQTPRYLIKTRGQQVTLSCSPISGHRSVSWYQQTPGQGLQFLFEYFSETQRNKGNFPGRFSGRQFSNSRSEMNVSTLELGDSALYLCASSLEGAGGTYEQYFGPGTRLTVT.

The chain uses TRBV19 and TRBJ2-1; maybe TRBD1 (6 bases). Trimming removed 7 bases at V and 10 bases at J, with 20 bases between. The CDR3 consists of 14 residues. From germline, CDR1 is LNHDA and CDR2 SQIVND (reference sequence). The CDR3 spells CASTYPGVGAEQFF. The CDR3 region has the DNA TGTGCCAGTACCTACCCAGGGGTGGGCGCCGAGCAGTTCTTC.

J is TRBJ2-1 and V is TRBV6-4; TRBD2 aligns across 8 bases. The CDR3 extends over 13 amino acids. CDR1 is MRHNA and CDR2 is SNTAGT in the germline V gene. The J segment lost 9 bases and the V segment lost 6 bases, leaving 7 bases of the junction unmatched. CDR3 loop: CASSGGAESEQFF. The CDR3 nucleotides are TGTGCCAGCAGCGGGGGGGCCGAGTCTGAGCAGTTCTTC.

This sequence joins TRBV5-1 and TRBJ2-1; 10 bases match TRBD2. Germline lookup yields CDR1 SGHRS and CDR2 YFSETQ. The CDR3 covers 16 residues. The trim removed 0 bases at V and 3 bases at J, leaving 3 bases unmatched. CDR3 sequence reads: CASSLDSSGGYNEQFF. The DNA for the CDR3 is TGCGCCAGCAGCTTGGATTCTAGCGGGGGCTACAATGAGCAGTTCTTC.